Described below is a single T cell receptor (beta chain) sequence and its context. Its target is not known. 60 Vbeta and 13 Jbeta primers were used in PCR. The data were produced by immunoSEQ multiplex PCR, yet TCRdb's version contains in-frame clones alone and is incomplete. The sample records under 150,000 clones, less than 85% being singletons. V dropped 5 bases and J dropped 4; count of bases not matched to a gene: 8. CDR1 is SGHTA, CDR2 FQGTGA, per germline. The CDR3 contains 16 residues. The sample originates from a study of cytomegalovirus exposure and HLA in healthy donors. Study overall: An earlier analysis found under 130 million unique TCR beta sequences from about 190 million T cells.

Study conclusions and caveats: Looking again later, the authors saw that most CMV-associated TCR beta chains seemed HLA-restricted. With DRB1 most and HLA-C fewest, TCR association rates differed between HLA loci in a later analysis. When a later analysis compared HLA-associated TCR beta chains with equally common others, the HLA-associated chains turned out to be more clonally expanded and to have lower generation probabilities.

The chain links TRBV7-3 to TRBJ2-3, with 11 bases that match TRBD2. This receptor was taken from a woman aged 45-65 years in good health and CMV-seropositive. The sequenced sample was PBMCs. The CDR3 sequence is CASSPGKLAGADTQYF. The CDR3 DNA is TGTGCCAGCAGCCCCGGAAAACTAGCGGGGGCAGATACGCAGTATTTT.